This record covers a single T cell receptor beta chain. Germline loops: CDR1 DFQATT, CDR2 SNEGSKA (reference sequence). Trimming at V came to 1 base and at J to 1 base, leaving 5 bases not matched to a gene. There are 16 residues in the CDR3. This sample was taken from a study of CDR3 diversity in severe acne. A single record per CDR3 protein comes from TCRdb applying MiXCR to the PCR reads. The sample lists about 85,000 distinct CDR3 sequences; over 45% were seen once. The receptor's source is a male donor in good health, serving as a control. Sequences were obtained from blood. V is TRBV20-1 and J is TRBJ2-2, with 8 bases fitting TRBD1. The CDR3 region has the DNA TGCAGTGCTAGAGCGCTCGGACAGGGGAACACCGGGGAGCTGTTTTTT. Residues: CSARALGQGNTGELFF.